Presented here are 11 T cell receptor beta chains from one specimen sequenced in a study of vaccination and CD4 T cells after COVID-19. The Oncomine TCR Beta short-read assay was applied to DNA of cultured CD4+ T cells. TCRdb called the PCR reads again in MiXCR, with one record for every CDR3 protein. The data show about 26,000 distinct CDR3 sequences, about 35% seen once. The time point denotes: late sampling 161 to 241 days after vaccination in a few convalescent patients. As for treatment: approximately 9-day PBMC culture with coronavirus spike peptide pools or control peptides (ViraFEST assay). These receptors are not linked to any known antigen. The sample consisted of CD4+ T cells from blood, cultured in vitro, taken about 7 months after SARS-CoV-2 vaccination. The receptors come from a human donor who had recovered from COVID-19.

This clonotype was counted only a few times. This chain links TRBV10-3 with TRBJ2-5; a possible D gene is TRBD2 (6 bases). The CDR3 is 14 residues long. The germline V gene has CDR1 ENHRY and CDR2 SYGVKD. The ends were cut back, 0 bases at V and 3 bases at J, with 8 bases in the middle. CDR3 nucleotides: TGTGCCATCAGTGAGTCATGGGGGGAAGAGACCCAGTACTTC. Its protein is CAISESWGEETQYF.

The rearrangement joins TRBV7-9 to TRBJ1-2, with 9 bases identical to TRBD1. Germline V gives CDR1 SEHNR, CDR2 FQNEAQ (reference sequence). J was trimmed by 3 bases and V by 11 bases; bases with no gene match: 7. The CDR3 contains 13 residues. The CDR3 sequence is CAGVRDRDYGYTF. Written as DNA, the CDR3 is TGTGCCGGGGTAAGGGACAGGGACTATGGCTACACCTTC.

In its sample, this clonotype was seen a few times. The V call is TRBV6-5, the J call TRBJ2-5; TRBD2 matches 8 bases. The V gene's germline CDR1 is MNHEY and CDR2 SVGAGI. With V trimmed by 2 bases and J by 5 bases, 7 bases remained unmatched. The CDR3 is 15 residues long. This CDR3 reads CASSYGGPGGETQYF. CDR3 DNA sequence: TGTGCCAGCAGTTACGGGGGACCGGGGGGGGAGACCCAGTACTTC.

This clonotype was seen more than once but under ten times. This chain uses TRBV20-1 with TRBJ2-3; 12 nucleotides align to TRBD2. The germline V gene has CDR1 DFQATT and CDR2 SNEGSKA (reference sequence). Trimming at V came to 5 bases and at J to 4 bases, leaving 4 bases not matched to a gene. The length of the CDR3 is 14 residues. The CDR3 coding sequence is TGCAGTGCTTTATCTAGCGGGAGGGCAGATACGCAGTATTTT. It is translated as CSALSSGRADTQYF.

This rearrangement joins TRBV7-3 to TRBJ2-3; 13 nucleotides agree with TRBD2. Trimming took 4 bases from V and 1 from J; bases not matched to a gene: 11. Germline V gives CDR1 SGHTA, CDR2 FQGTGA. This CDR3 region has 19 residues. The CDR3 reads CASSYRGPGLAGRTDTQYF. The CDR3 DNA is TGTGCCAGCAGCTATCGGGGTCCGGGACTAGCGGGACGCACAGATACGCAGTATTTT. Full variable domain (remainder filled in from reference TRBV7-3 and TRBJ2-3): GAGVSQTPSNKVTEKGKYVELRCDPISGHTALYWYRQSLGQGPEFLIYFQGTGAADDSGLPNDRFFAVRPEGSVSTLKIQRTERGDSAVYLCASSYRGPGLAGRTDTQYFGPGTRLTVL.

This clonotype came up a few times. The chain joins TRBV6-1 to TRBJ1-2; 7 positions match TRBD1. The CDR3 is made up of 13 amino acids. Germline V gene lookup returns CDR1 MNHNS and CDR2 SASEGT. The trim removed 6 bases at V and 6 bases at J, leaving 7 bases unmatched. CDR3 nucleotide sequence: TGTGCCAGCAGAGAGATCACAGGGGATGGCTACACCTTC. As protein: CASREITGDGYTF.

In its sample, this clonotype was seen a few times. This chain links TRBV2 with TRBJ1-5, with a tentative D call TRBD1 (5 bases). The germline V and J ends were trimmed by 5 bases and 7 bases, with 12 bases remaining between them. Germline values: CDR1 SNHLY, CDR2 FYNNEI. CDR3 length: 13 residues. The DNA of the CDR3 is TGTGCCAGCAGTCCTGGAGGGGCGCAGCCCCAGCATTTT. Its protein is CASSPGGAQPQHF.

In this sample, this clonotype turned up a few times. This chain connects TRBV24-1 to TRBJ2-4; D call uncertain. The V and J ends lost 4 bases and 8 bases respectively, with 8 bases between them. This CDR3 comprises 12 residues. The germline CDR1 and CDR2 sequences are KGHDR and SFDVKD. In DNA, the CDR3 is TGTGCCACCAGTGAGTTCGGTGACATTCAGTACTTC. This sequence encodes CATSEFGDIQYF.

The chain couples TRBV21-1 to TRBJ2-3; the DNA was not used to check the table's D call, TRBD2. TRBV21-1 is listed as a pseudogene. This CDR3 region has 15 residues. CDR3 region: CASSLAAGTWDTQYF. As DNA, the CDR3 is TGTGCCAGCAGTCTAGCGGCCGGGACTTGGGATACGCAGTATTTT.

Only a few counts were recorded for this clonotype. The chain recombines TRBV6-1 with TRBJ2-7, with 8 bases that match TRBD2. CDR3 length: 13 residues. J was trimmed by 6 bases and V by 6 bases; bases with no gene match: 7. Germline V lookup: CDR1 MNHNS, CDR2 SASEGT. The CDR3 protein is CASRKGLVGEQYF. Here the CDR3 DNA reads TGTGCCAGCAGAAAGGGACTAGTAGGCGAGCAGTACTTC.

This clonotype came up a few times. J is TRBJ2-1 and V is TRBV20-1; 10 bases fit TRBD2. CDR1 DFQATT and CDR2 SNEGSKA come from the germline V gene (reference sequence). The CDR3 totals 14 residues. J was trimmed by 7 bases and V by 4 bases; bases with no gene match: 7. CDR3 sequence reads: CSATKREGSNEQFF. CDR3 nucleotide sequence: TGCAGTGCTACGAAGCGGGAGGGATCGAATGAGCAGTTCTTC.